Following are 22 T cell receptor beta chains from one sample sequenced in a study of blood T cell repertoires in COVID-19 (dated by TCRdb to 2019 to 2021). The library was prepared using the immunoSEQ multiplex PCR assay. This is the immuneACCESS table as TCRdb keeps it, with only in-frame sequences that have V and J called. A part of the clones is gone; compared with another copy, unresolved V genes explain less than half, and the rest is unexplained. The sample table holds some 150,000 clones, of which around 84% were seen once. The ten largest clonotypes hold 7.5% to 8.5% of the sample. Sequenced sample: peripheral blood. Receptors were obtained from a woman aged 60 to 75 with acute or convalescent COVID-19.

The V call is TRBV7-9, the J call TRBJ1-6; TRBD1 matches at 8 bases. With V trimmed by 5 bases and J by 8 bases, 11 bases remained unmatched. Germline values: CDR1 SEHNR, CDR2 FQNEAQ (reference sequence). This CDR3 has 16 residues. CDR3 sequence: CASSAWTGQAYSPLHF. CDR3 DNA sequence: TGTGCCAGCAGCGCCTGGACAGGGCAGGCTTATTCACCCCTCCACTTT.

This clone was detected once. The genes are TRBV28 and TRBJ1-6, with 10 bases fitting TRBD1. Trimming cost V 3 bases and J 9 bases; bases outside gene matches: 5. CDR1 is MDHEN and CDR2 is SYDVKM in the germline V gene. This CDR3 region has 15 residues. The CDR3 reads CASSFGQGGVSPLHF. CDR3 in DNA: TGTGCCAGCAGTTTTGGACAGGGGGGGGTTTCACCCCTCCACTTT.

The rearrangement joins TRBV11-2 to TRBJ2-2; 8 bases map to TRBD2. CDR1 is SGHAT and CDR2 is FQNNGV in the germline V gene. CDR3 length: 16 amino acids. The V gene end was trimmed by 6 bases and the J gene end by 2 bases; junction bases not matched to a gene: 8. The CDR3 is CASRRFGTRNTGELFF. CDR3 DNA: TGTGCCAGCAGGAGATTTGGGACTAGAAACACCGGGGAGCTGTTTTTT.

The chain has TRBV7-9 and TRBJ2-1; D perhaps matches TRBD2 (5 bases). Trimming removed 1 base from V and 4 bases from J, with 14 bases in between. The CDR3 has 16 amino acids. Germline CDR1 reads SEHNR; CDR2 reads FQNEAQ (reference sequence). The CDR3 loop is CASSLVTGIKYNEQFF. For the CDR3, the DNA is TGTGCCAGCAGCTTAGTTACCGGGATTAAGTACAATGAGCAGTTCTTC.

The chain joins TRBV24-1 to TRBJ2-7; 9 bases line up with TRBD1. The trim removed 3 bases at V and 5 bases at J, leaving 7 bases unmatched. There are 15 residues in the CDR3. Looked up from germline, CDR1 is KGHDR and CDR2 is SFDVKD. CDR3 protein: CATSDPGQGKDEQYF. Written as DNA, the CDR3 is TGTGCCACCAGTGATCCGGGACAGGGTAAGGACGAGCAGTACTTC.

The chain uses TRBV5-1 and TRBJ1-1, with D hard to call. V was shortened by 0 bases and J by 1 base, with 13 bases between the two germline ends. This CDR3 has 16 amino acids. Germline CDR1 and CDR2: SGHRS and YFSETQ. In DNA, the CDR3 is TGCGCCAGCAGCTTGGAGGGCGGGTTTTGGAACACTGAAGCTTTCTTT. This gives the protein CASSLEGGFWNTEAFF.

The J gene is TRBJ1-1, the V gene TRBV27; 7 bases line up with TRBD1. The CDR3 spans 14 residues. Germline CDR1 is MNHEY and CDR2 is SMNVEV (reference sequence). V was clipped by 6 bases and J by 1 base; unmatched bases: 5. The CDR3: CASSQTGPNTEAFF. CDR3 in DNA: TGTGCCAGCAGCCAGACAGGGCCGAACACTGAAGCTTTCTTT.

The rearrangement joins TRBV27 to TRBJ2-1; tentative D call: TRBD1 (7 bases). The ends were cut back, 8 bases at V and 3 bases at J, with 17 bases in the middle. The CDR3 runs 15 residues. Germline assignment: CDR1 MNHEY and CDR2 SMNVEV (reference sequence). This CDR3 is CASAGRQGGYNEQFF. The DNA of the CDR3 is TGTGCCAGCGCGGGGCGGCAGGGGGGCTACAATGAGCAGTTCTTC.

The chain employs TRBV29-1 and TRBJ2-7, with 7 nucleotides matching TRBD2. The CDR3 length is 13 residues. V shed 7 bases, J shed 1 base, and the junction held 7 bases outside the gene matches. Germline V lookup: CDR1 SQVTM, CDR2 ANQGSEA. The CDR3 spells CSAGGGRSYEQYF. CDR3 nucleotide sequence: TGCAGCGCTGGGGGGGGAAGATCCTACGAGCAGTACTTC.

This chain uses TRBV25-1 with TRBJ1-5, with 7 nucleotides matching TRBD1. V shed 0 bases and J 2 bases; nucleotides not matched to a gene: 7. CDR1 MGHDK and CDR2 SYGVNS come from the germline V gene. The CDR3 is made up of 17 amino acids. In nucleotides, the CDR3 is TGTGCCAGCAGTGAATATAGAAGGGGGCTTGGCAATCAGCCCCAGCATTTT. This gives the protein CASSEYRRGLGNQPQHF. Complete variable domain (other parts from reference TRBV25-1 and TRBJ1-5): EADIYQTPRYLVIGTGKKITLECSQTMGHDKMYWYQQDPGMELHLIHYSYGVNSTEKGDLSSESTVSRIRTEHFPLTLESARPSHTSQYLCASSEYRRGLGNQPQHFGDGTRLSIL.

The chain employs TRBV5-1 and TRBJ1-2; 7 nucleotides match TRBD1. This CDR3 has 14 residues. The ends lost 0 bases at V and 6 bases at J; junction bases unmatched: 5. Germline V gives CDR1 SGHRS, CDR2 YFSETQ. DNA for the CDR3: TGCGCCAGCAGCTTGGGACGGACAGGCAATGGCTACACCTTC. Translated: CASSLGRTGNGYTF.

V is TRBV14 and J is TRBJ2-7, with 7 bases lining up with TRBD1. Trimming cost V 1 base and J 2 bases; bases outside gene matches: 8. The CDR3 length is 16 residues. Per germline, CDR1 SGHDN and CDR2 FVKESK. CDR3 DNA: TGTGCCAGCAGCCAAGTCACAGGGGCGCTGGCCTACGAGCAGTACTTC. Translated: CASSQVTGALAYEQYF.

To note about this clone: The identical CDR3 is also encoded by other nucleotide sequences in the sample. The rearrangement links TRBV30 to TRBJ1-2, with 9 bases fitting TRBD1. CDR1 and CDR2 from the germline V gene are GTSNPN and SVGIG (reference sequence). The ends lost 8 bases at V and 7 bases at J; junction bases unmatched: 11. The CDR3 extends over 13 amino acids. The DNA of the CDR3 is TGTGCCCAACGAGTGGGACAGGGTTCTGGCTACACCTTC. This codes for CAQRVGQGSGYTF.

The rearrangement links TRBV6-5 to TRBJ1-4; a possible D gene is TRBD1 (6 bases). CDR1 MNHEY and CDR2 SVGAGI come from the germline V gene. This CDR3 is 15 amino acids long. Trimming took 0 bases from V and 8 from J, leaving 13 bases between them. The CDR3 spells CASSYSRGGREKLFF. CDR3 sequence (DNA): TGTGCCAGCAGTTACTCGAGGGGGGGGAGGGAAAAACTGTTTTTT.

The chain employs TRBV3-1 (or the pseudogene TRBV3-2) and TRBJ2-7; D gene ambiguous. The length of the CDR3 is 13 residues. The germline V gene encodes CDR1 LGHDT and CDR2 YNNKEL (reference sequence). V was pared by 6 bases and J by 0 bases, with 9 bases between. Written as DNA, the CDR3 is TGTGCCAGCAGACGAGAGAGCTCCTACGAGCAGTACTTC. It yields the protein CASRRESSYEQYF.

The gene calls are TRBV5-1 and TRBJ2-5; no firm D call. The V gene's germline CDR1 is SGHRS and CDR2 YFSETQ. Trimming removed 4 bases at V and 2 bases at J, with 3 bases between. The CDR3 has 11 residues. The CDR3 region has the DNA TGCGCCAGCAGCGTACAAGAGACCCAGTACTTC. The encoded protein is CASSVQETQYF.

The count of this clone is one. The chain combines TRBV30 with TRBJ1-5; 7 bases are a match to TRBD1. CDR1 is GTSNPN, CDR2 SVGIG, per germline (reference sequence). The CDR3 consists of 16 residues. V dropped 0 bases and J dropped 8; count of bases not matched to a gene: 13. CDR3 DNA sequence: TGTGCCTGGAGTGTACAAGGGGGCTTAGGTGGGGAGCCCCAGCATTTT. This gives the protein CAWSVQGGLGGEPQHF.

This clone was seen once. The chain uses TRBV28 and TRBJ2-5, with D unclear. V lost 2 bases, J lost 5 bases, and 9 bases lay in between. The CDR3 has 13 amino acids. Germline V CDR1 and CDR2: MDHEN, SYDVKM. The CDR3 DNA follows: TGTGCCAGCAGTTTAGCTTATCGGGAGACCCAGTACTTC. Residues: CASSLAYRETQYF.

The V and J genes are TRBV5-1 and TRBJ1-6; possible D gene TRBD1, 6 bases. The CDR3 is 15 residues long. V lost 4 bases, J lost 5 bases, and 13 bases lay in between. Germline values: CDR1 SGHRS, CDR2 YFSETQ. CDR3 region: CASSSDRFNNSPLHF. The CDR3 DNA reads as TGCGCCAGCAGCAGCGACAGGTTCAATAATTCACCCCTCCACTTT.

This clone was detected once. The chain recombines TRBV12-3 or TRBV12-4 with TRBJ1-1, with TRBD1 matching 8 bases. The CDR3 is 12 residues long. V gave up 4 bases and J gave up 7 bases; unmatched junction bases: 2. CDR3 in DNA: TGTGCCAGCAGTTCAGGGGGCATTGAAGCTTTCTTT. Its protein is CASSSGGIEAFF.

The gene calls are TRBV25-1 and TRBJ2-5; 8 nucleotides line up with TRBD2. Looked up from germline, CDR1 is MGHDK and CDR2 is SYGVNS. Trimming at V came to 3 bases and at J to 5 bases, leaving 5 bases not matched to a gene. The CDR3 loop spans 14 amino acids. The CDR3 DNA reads TGTGCCAGCAGTGATTCCGCTAGCGGGGAGACCCAGTACTTC. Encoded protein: CASSDSASGETQYF.

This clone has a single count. This CDR3 reads CASSQPGAGAEAFF. For the CDR3, the DNA is TGCGCCAGCAGCCAGCCAGGGGCGGGCGCTGAAGCTTTCTTT. The chain links TRBV4-3 to TRBJ1-1, with D tentatively TRBD1 (6 bases). The germline V gene encodes CDR1 LGHNA and CDR2 YSLEER. The ends were cut back, 3 bases at V and 6 bases at J, with 14 bases in the middle. The CDR3 has 14 residues.